This passage covers 18 T cell receptor beta chains from one sample sequenced in a study of T cell responses to AZD1222 COVID-19 vaccine. Sequencing was performed with immunoSEQ multiplex PCR; in TCRdb, only in-frame clones are kept and a portion is missing. The sample has 95,000 to 150,000 clones; about 92% are singletons. The sample in question was peripheral blood, obtained on day 0 of AZD1222 vaccination. These receptor sequences come from an adult in good health.

The chain joins TRBV12-3 or TRBV12-4 to TRBJ2-5; tentative D call: TRBD2 (6 bases). Trimming cost V 8 bases and J 5 bases, with 6 bases left between them. The CDR3 is 10 amino acids. In nucleotides, the CDR3 is TGTGCCAGCGCGGGGGAGACCCAGTACTTC. Amino acid sequence: CASAGETQYF.

As to this clone: One junction end does not reproduce the germline sequence, and a read error may be involved. This sequence joins TRBV7-2 and TRBJ2-5, with D perhaps given as TRBD1 or TRBD2 (5 bases each). This CDR3 has 17 amino acids. CDR1 is SGHTA and CDR2 is FQGNSA in the germline V gene. CDR3 DNA sequence: TGTGCCGGCAGCTTTCTGGTGGGAGCAGGGTCTCAAGAGACCCAGTACTTC. Residues: CAGSFLVGAGSQETQYF.

In this sample, this clone turned up a few times. The chain carries TRBV27 and TRBJ2-7; TRBD1 matches 9 bases. The CDR3 loop spans 15 amino acids. Germline assignment: CDR1 MNHEY and CDR2 SMNVEV (reference sequence). The ends lost 2 bases at V and 0 bases at J; junction bases unmatched: 2. CDR3 DNA: TGTGCCAGCAGTTTAAAGGACAGGGGCTCCTACGAGCAGTACTTC. It is translated as CASSLKDRGSYEQYF.

The chain couples TRBV5-6 to TRBJ2-1; maybe TRBD2 (5 bases). The CDR3 has 11 amino acids. Germline CDR1 and CDR2: SGHDT and YYEEEE. V dropped 6 bases and J dropped 10 bases, with 11 bases sitting between them. CDR3 sequence (DNA): TGTGCCAGCATTTTCGGGATCGAGCAGTTCTTC. Translation: CASIFGIEQFF.

This sequence joins TRBV27 and TRBJ1-1; the D gene is possibly TRBD1 (6 bases). The CDR3 is 16 residues long. Trimming cost V 1 base and J 6 bases, with 18 bases left between them. Germline assignment: CDR1 MNHEY and CDR2 SMNVEV (reference sequence). CDR3 residues: CASSLLSTGRLAEAFF. Here the CDR3 DNA reads TGTGCCAGCAGTTTATTGTCAACAGGGCGTTTAGCTGAAGCTTTCTTT.

There are a few counts of this clone. V gene TRBV27 combines with J gene TRBJ1-5, with a possible D match to TRBD1 (5 bases). Germline V gives CDR1 MNHEY, CDR2 SMNVEV (reference sequence). V lost 4 bases and J 5 bases, leaving 15 bases between the germline ends. This CDR3 region has 15 residues. CDR3 sequence reads: CASSSQGSGDQPQHF. The DNA of the CDR3 is TGTGCCAGCAGTTCCCAGGGATCCGGAGATCAGCCCCAGCATTTT.

J is TRBJ2-7 and V is TRBV4-1; 8 bases map to TRBD1. The J segment lost 1 base and the V segment lost 4 bases, leaving 9 bases of the junction unmatched. CDR1 is MGHRA and CDR2 is YSYEKL in the germline V gene. The CDR3 is 16 residues long. Here the CDR3 DNA reads TGCGCCAGCAGCCTAAGTGACAGGGGAGAGTCCTACGAGCAGTACTTC. It encodes CASSLSDRGESYEQYF.

This clone was seen a handful of times. This chain links TRBV19 with TRBJ2-6; possibly TRBD2 for D (6 bases). Germline V gene sequence: CDR1 LNHDA, CDR2 SQIVND (reference sequence). Trimming left V 6 bases short and J 0 bases short, with 9 bases between. This CDR3 is 15 amino acids long. The CDR3 reads CASRAGRSGANVLTF. CDR3 in DNA: TGTGCCAGTAGGGCGGGGCGCTCTGGGGCCAACGTCCTGACTTTC.

CDR3 residues: CASRPDSSSNQPQHF. In DNA form, the CDR3 reads TGTGCCAGCAGACCTGACAGCTCTAGCAATCAGCCCCAGCATTTT. V is TRBV5-5 and J is TRBJ1-5; D is perhaps TRBD1 (5 bases). Germline CDR1 is SGHKS and CDR2 is YYEKEE (reference sequence). V shed 5 bases and J shed 0 bases, with 12 bases lying between them. This CDR3 has 15 amino acids.

The rearrangement joins TRBV27 to TRBJ1-1; D is uncertain. The CDR3 sequence is 14 residues long. Trimming removed 1 base at V and 1 base at J, with 7 bases between. Germline lookup yields CDR1 MNHEY and CDR2 SMNVEV (reference sequence). The CDR3: CASSLFLGNTEAFF. The CDR3 nucleotides are TGTGCCAGCAGTTTATTTCTGGGGAACACTGAAGCTTTCTTT.

This chain uses TRBV19 with TRBJ1-3, with D maybe TRBD1 (5 bases). Germline CDR1 reads LNHDA; CDR2 reads SQIVND (reference sequence). V was cut by 8 bases and J by 8 bases, with 22 bases left in between. This CDR3 is 15 amino acids long. CDR3 sequence: CASGLGWAAQDTIYF. The DNA for the CDR3 is TGTGCCAGTGGACTCGGATGGGCAGCACAGGACACCATATATTTT.

This clone was detected once. The rearrangement links TRBV2 to TRBJ1-2; D gene ambiguous. Germline-derived CDR1 and CDR2 are SNHLY and FYNNEI. The CDR3 loop spans 14 amino acids. Trimming stripped 2 bases from V and 4 bases from J, with 11 bases between. In DNA form, the CDR3 reads TGTGCCAGCAGTGAAAGGGAAGGAAGCTATGGCTACACCTTC. It specifies CASSEREGSYGYTF.

The rearrangement joins TRBV4-2 to TRBJ1-2; 10 bases are shared with TRBD1. J lost 3 bases, V lost 6 bases, and 10 bases had no gene match. In germline, CDR1 is LGHNA, CDR2 YNFKEQ. CDR3 length: 16 amino acids. For the CDR3, the DNA is TGTGCCAGCAGTAGGCAGGGACAGGGGATAGACTATGGCTACACCTTC. Its protein is CASSRQGQGIDYGYTF.

J is TRBJ1-5 and V is TRBV28; D call uncertain. Trimming took off 3 bases at V and 1 base at J, with 4 bases between the two ends. The CDR3 loop spans 13 amino acids. Germline V gene sequence: CDR1 MDHEN, CDR2 SYDVKM. The CDR3 loop is CASSFSSNQPQHF. In DNA form, the CDR3 reads TGTGCCAGCAGTTTTTCGAGCAATCAGCCCCAGCATTTT.

The V and J genes are TRBV6-2 or TRBV6-3 and TRBJ1-1; TRBD1 is a possible D gene (6 bases). Germline V CDR1 and CDR2: MNHEY, SVGEGT. V lost 6 bases to trimming and J lost 3 bases, with 14 bases between them. The CDR3 spans 14 residues. The chain's CDR3 is CASSPTGTYTEAFF. The CDR3, as DNA: TGTGCCAGCAGCCCTACAGGGACCTACACTGAAGCTTTCTTT.

DNA of the CDR3: TGTGCCAGCAGCCAAGAATCTCGGGGGGCAGGTGGCTACACCTTC. This encodes CASSQESRGAGGYTF. This chain connects TRBV3-1 (or the pseudogene TRBV3-2) to TRBJ1-2, with D perhaps TRBD1 (6 bases). Trimming stripped 0 bases from V and 7 bases from J, with 15 bases between. The germline CDR1 and CDR2 sequences are LGHDT and YNNKEL (reference sequence). The CDR3 contains 15 residues.

As regards this clone: Distinct nucleotide sequences in the sample also encode this CDR3. The CDR3: CATSDSDRDEQYF. For the CDR3, the DNA is TGTGCCACCAGTGATTCGGACAGAGACGAGCAGTACTTC. The chain employs TRBV24-1 and TRBJ2-7, with D perhaps matching TRBD1 (6 bases). This CDR3 spans 13 amino acids. The germline gives CDR1 KGHDR, CDR2 SFDVKD. Trimming shortened V by 2 bases and J by 5 bases, and 9 bases separated the two germline ends.

The chain uses TRBV7-9 and TRBJ1-1; 8 bases line up with TRBD1. Looked up from germline, CDR1 is SEHNR and CDR2 is FQNEAQ (reference sequence). Germline trimming cut 4 bases from V and 3 bases from J; bases unmatched to any gene: 7. The CDR3 sequence is 15 residues long. As DNA, the CDR3 is TGTGCCAGCAGCTCCAAGGACAGGGTTGACACTGAAGCTTTCTTT. It specifies CASSSKDRVDTEAFF.